This T cell receptor beta chain was sequenced during a study of blood T cell repertoires in COVID-19 (TCRdb year 2020). About the study as a whole: Samples covering the acute and convalescent phases of COVID-19 were provided by collaborators in the United States, Italy and Spain. The material from the prospective study consisted of cDNA or gDNA derived from T cells, B-cell-depleted T cells, or PBMCs. Subjects who had been exposed to COVID-19, were actively infected with it, or had recovered from it provided the deeply sampled blood TCRbeta repertoires that made up the dataset. The repertoires were released in a freely available public database meant as a resource for research on the immune response to SARS-CoV-2. The samples were drawn from the first 160 participants of the ongoing ImmuneRACE study and from under 1,500 subjects provided by 6 global collaborators. A de-identified subject ID, COVID-19 status, age in years and sex were almost always included in the sample metadata. Where available, HLA class I and class II types were taken from metadata supplied by the sample provider and were not determined by assay-based typing.

The collaborating institutions used their own protocols to collect whole blood in K2EDTA tubes. For TCRbeta analysis, collaborators shipped samples in one of three forms: frozen whole blood, isolated PBMCs, or DNA extracted from either of those sample types. The paper's findings and limits, for the study overall: The quantity of clinical and demographic metadata differed by source and by participant and was supplied without curation.

Measured from the cysteine to the phenylalanine, the CDR3 is 14 residues long. CDR3 DNA only is kept here, 42 bases in frame from base 1. At the junction V is shortened by 5 bases and J by 0 bases, with 10 bases in between. Reading the germline V gene (reference sequence) gives CDR1 LNHDA and CDR2 SQIVND. TCRbeta CDR3 regions were amplified from genomic DNA using the immunoSEQ Assay, a bias-controlled multiplex PCR. The authors' analysis ran thus. Nucleated cell counts per sample were estimated from amplification of reference gene primers within the assay. Sequence reads were collapsed and filtered to measure the absolute abundance of every unique TCRbeta CDR3 rearrangement. For each sample, productive Simpson clonality was calculated by taking the square root of Simpson's diversity index across productive rearrangements. TCRdb obtained this table from immuneACCESS and retained in-frame rearrangements with V and J assigned. These tables miss some clones; where compared with another copy, unresolved V genes account for less than half of the shortfall, and the remainder is unexplained. The DNA was the basis for D and trimming; V, J and clone size are from that table. This sample is represented by roughly 48,000 clones; roughly 90% of them were singletons. The ten top clones hold 25% to 35% of the sample.

On this clone itself: This receptor's antigen is unknown. No base quality information exists; no much larger clone differs at one position.

Material: peripheral blood. The TCR comes from a woman older than 75 with acute or convalescent COVID-19. The chain is assembled from TRBV19 and TRBJ1-1; the D region possibly corresponds to TRBD1 (6 bases align). The sequence in DNA is TGTGCCAGTAGTCAGGGGATCTTGAACACTGAAGCTTTCTTT. Its amino acids are CASSQGILNTEAFF.